This section outlines one TCR beta chain sequence together with its context. Followed longitudinally, the Seattle patients had been enrolled during active infection. The record originates from a study of blood T cell repertoires in COVID-19. Overall study context: Nucleic acid was either cDNA or gDNA, and it came from T cells, B-cell-depleted T cells, or PBMCs.

Original data processing: Amplification of reference gene primers was used by the study to estimate nucleated cell counts. Using immunoSEQ multiplex PCR, the repertoire was profiled, and TCRdb retains in-frame clones only, with some absent. V, J and clone size are taken as reported in that table, and D and trimming were inferred from the DNA itself. The repertoire consists of 80,000 to 95,000 clones, with roughly 81% occurring once and the leading ten covering around 5.2%. Germline lookup yields CDR1 LNHDA and CDR2 SQIVND (reference sequence). The CDR3 runs to 14 residues. The V and J ends lost 4 bases and 7 bases respectively, with 14 bases between them.

The chain couples TRBV19 to TRBJ1-5; perhaps TRBD1 as D (5 bases). Sequenced material: peripheral blood. The TCR originated in a man older than 75 with COVID-19, enrolled during active disease. CDR3 residues: CASSREERGQPQHF. CDR3 coding DNA: TGTGCCAGTAGTAGAGAGGAGCGGGGGCAGCCCCAGCATTTT.